The T cell receptor beta chain described here comes from a study of blood T cell repertoires in COVID-19. Background on the study: Spain, Italy and the United States supplied samples that represented acute and convalescent COVID-19. T cells, B-cell-depleted T cells, or PBMCs supplied cDNA or gDNA.

As for this clone: The sample holds other DNA sequences that translate to the same CDR3.

In the original workflow: Quantification of nucleated cells was approximated via reference gene primer amplification. Sequencing was performed with immunoSEQ multiplex PCR; in TCRdb, only in-frame clones are kept and a portion is missing. Clone size and V and J calls were adopted from that table, with D and trimming inferred from the DNA. The profile shows some 120,000 clones, 85% to 90% of them singletons. The ends were cut back, 4 bases at V and 4 bases at J, with 6 bases in the middle. CDR3 length equals 12 residues. This sequence originates from a man between 45 and 60 years old with acute or convalescent COVID-19. The chain has TRBV12-3 or TRBV12-4 and TRBJ2-3; D may be TRBD2 (5 bases). The material sequenced was peripheral blood. The CDR3 loop is CASSSSPDTQYF. CDR3 in DNA: TGTGCCAGCAGTTCTAGCCCAGATACGCAGTATTTT.